This T cell receptor (beta chain) appears in the sequencing data of a study of T-cell memory formation after mild COVID-19. About the study: Each donor largely had its own TCR clusters. Study-wide points: Contracting clones from day 15 to 85 showed balanced CD4/CD8; later expanders favored CD4+. Among CD4+ contracting clones, most were CM and EM, and CD8+ ones EMRA.

cDNA libraries for TCR alpha and TCR beta, carrying sample barcodes and UMIs, came from 5'RACE with constant-segment primers. TCRdb processed the 5' RACE reads anew with MiXCR; each CDR3 protein has one entry. Of some 440,000 distinct CDR3 sequences listed, 20% to 30% are singletons. This clonotype turned up a few times. Its antigen is not known. The source of this sequence is an adult woman who had mild COVID-19 (a few samples of this study predate the infection). Cell type and time point are not known. The sequenced sample was PBMCs or a T cell subset sorted from them (not recorded which).

CDR3: CASSLTGGSQETQYF. Written as DNA, the CDR3 is TGTGCCAGCAGCCTCACCGGGGGGTCCCAAGAGACCCAGTACTTC. The chain employs TRBV9 and TRBJ2-5; 7 positions match TRBD2. V shed 4 bases and J 1 base; nucleotides not matched to a gene: 7. The germline V gene encodes CDR1 SGDLS and CDR2 YYNGEE. This CDR3 spans 15 amino acids.